Each of the 27 T cell receptor beta chains below was sequenced from the same sample in a study of T cell changes during pregnancy in multiple sclerosis. Profiling relied on immunoSEQ multiplex PCR, and the TCRdb table lists in-frame clones only, not all of them. The data hold roughly 79,000 clones, with just over 90% observed a single time. The sequences come from CD4+ T cells from peripheral blood mononuclear cells, collected before pregnancy. The source of these receptors is a female donor with multiple sclerosis, enrolled in a pregnancy study.

V and J are TRBV19 and TRBJ2-2; possibly TRBD1 for D (5 bases). This CDR3 has 14 residues. V dropped 10 bases and J dropped 6 bases, with 18 bases sitting between them. CDR1 is LNHDA, CDR2 SQIVND, per germline (reference sequence). The CDR3 sequence is CATGSTILSGELFF. CDR3 DNA sequence: TGTGCCACAGGGTCAACCATCCTTTCCGGGGAGCTGTTTTTT.

The chain has TRBV19 and TRBJ2-2; 11 bases fit TRBD2. The CDR3 length is 14 residues. Germline V lookup: CDR1 LNHDA, CDR2 SQIVND (reference sequence). The trim removed 9 bases at V and 4 bases at J, leaving 4 bases unmatched. This CDR3 reads CASITSGSTGELFF. The DNA of the CDR3 is TGTGCCAGCATAACTAGCGGGAGCACCGGGGAGCTGTTTTTT.

The rearrangement joins TRBV9 to TRBJ2-1; 10 nucleotides match TRBD2. From germline, CDR1 is SGDLS and CDR2 YYNGEE. J lost 3 bases, V lost 3 bases, and 3 bases had no gene match. The CDR3 is 15 amino acids. For the CDR3, the DNA is TGTGCCAGCAGCGCTAGCGGGGGAATCTACAATGAGCAGTTCTTC. This encodes CASSASGGIYNEQFF.

CDR3 in DNA: TGCGCCAGCAGCTTGGGACAGGGGAACCAAGAGACCCAGTACTTC. This gives the protein CASSLGQGNQETQYF. This chain connects TRBV5-1 to TRBJ2-5; TRBD1 matches at 8 bases. The CDR3 loop spans 15 amino acids. Germline assignment: CDR1 SGHRS and CDR2 YFSETQ. With 0 bases clipped from V and 0 bases from J, the junction kept 1 base outside the gene matches.

This chain links TRBV6-5 with TRBJ2-2, with 9 bases aligning to TRBD1. V lost 5 bases to trimming and J lost 7 bases; unmatched junction nucleotides: 8. Germline CDR1 is MNHEY and CDR2 is SVGAGI. The CDR3 length is 15 residues. The CDR3 nucleotides are TGTGCCAGCAGTCGCGGGACAGGGTTTGACGGGGAGCTGTTTTTT. The encoded protein is CASSRGTGFDGELFF.

This rearrangement joins TRBV18 to TRBJ2-7, with D tentatively TRBD1 (6 bases). The CDR3 consists of 12 residues. The V gene lost 5 bases and the J gene lost 3 bases, with 8 bases spanning the gap. The germline CDR1 and CDR2 sequences are KGHSH and LQKENI. In nucleotides, the CDR3 is TGTGCCAGCTCATCCAGGGGCTACGAGCAGTACTTC. Encoded protein: CASSSRGYEQYF. Drawing the rest from reference TRBV18 and TRBJ2-7, the complete variable domain is NAGVMQNPRHLVRRRGQEARLRCSPMKGHSHVYWYRQLPEEGLKFMVYLQKENIIDESGMPKERFSAEFPKEGPSILRIQQVVRGDSAAYFCASSSRGYEQYFGPGTRLTVT.

There are a few counts of this clone. The chain is built from TRBV27 and TRBJ2-7, with TRBD2 matching over 7 bases. The V and J ends lost 8 bases and 7 bases, in that order; junction bases with no gene match: 14. The CDR3 length is 14 residues. From germline, CDR1 is MNHEY and CDR2 SMNVEV (reference sequence). CDR3 sequence (DNA): TGTGCCAGCGGAGTAAGAGGCATCGGGGGGGAGCAGTACTTC. Encoded protein: CASGVRGIGGEQYF.

The CDR3, as DNA: TGCGCCACCCGGAATAGCGGCACAGATACGCAGTATTTT. Its translation: CATRNSGTDTQYF. V is TRBV5-1 and J is TRBJ2-3; D is possibly TRBD2 (5 bases). Germline-derived CDR1 and CDR2 are SGHRS and YFSETQ. The CDR3 spans 13 residues. Trimming removed 9 bases at V and 1 base at J, with 12 bases between.

The chain employs TRBV7-2 and TRBJ1-5; D may be TRBD1 (6 bases). The germline V and J ends were trimmed by 5 bases and 1 base, with 9 bases remaining between them. This CDR3 contains 14 residues. CDR1 and CDR2 from the germline V gene are SGHTA and FQGNSA. The DNA for the CDR3 is TGTGCCAGCAGCGCAGACAGGAGCAATCAGCCCCAGCATTTT. Protein product: CASSADRSNQPQHF. Variable domain in full (rest from reference TRBV7-2 and TRBJ1-5): GAGVSQSPSNKVTEKGKDVELRCDPISGHTALYWYRQSLGQGLEFLIYFQGNSAPDKSGLPSDRFSAERTGGSVSTLTIQRTQQEDSAVYLCASSADRSNQPQHFGDGTRLSIL.

The chain has TRBV19 and TRBJ2-2, with TRBD2 matching 12 bases. Looked up from germline, CDR1 is LNHDA and CDR2 is SQIVND (reference sequence). This CDR3 is built from 18 residues. J lost 2 bases, V lost 6 bases, and 10 bases had no gene match. The CDR3 sequence: CASSLGLAGFSNTGELFF. Written as DNA, the CDR3 is TGTGCCAGTAGCCTCGGACTAGCGGGGTTCTCAAACACCGGGGAGCTGTTTTTT.

J is TRBJ1-1 and V is TRBV18; tentatively, D is TRBD1 (5 bases). V was clipped by 4 bases and J by 6 bases, with 12 bases between them. Germline V gene lookup returns CDR1 KGHSH and CDR2 LQKENI. This CDR3 comprises 13 residues. The CDR3 bases are TGTGCCAGCTCACTCCGGGACTACTCTGAAGCTTTCTTT. It specifies CASSLRDYSEAFF.

The chain carries TRBV28 and TRBJ1-6; possible D gene TRBD1, 6 bases. V lost 5 bases, J lost 9 bases, and 20 bases lay in between. Per germline, CDR1 MDHEN and CDR2 SYDVKM. The CDR3 has 16 amino acids. The CDR3 coding sequence is TGTGCCAGCAGTCCCCGGGGGGCGGGGTTCGGTTCACCCCTCCACTTT. It translates to CASSPRGAGFGSPLHF.

The V and J genes are TRBV25-1 and TRBJ2-7; 10 bases agree with TRBD2. Trimming took 6 bases from V and 4 from J; bases not matched to a gene: 9. The CDR3 contains 15 residues. The V gene's germline CDR1 is MGHDK and CDR2 SYGVNS. This CDR3 reads CASSRSGRAQYEQYF. CDR3 sequence (DNA): TGTGCCAGCAGCCGAAGCGGGAGGGCCCAGTACGAGCAGTACTTC.

The chain has TRBV13 and TRBJ2-3, with D tentatively TRBD2 (6 bases). Germline assignment: CDR1 PRHDT and CDR2 FYEKMQ (reference sequence). Trimming pared 5 bases from V and 1 base from J, leaving 16 bases between. There are 16 residues in the CDR3. CDR3 nucleotide sequence: TGTGCCAGCAGCGTGGAGATAGCGGTTGGCACAGATACGCAGTATTTT. This gives the protein CASSVEIAVGTDTQYF.

This chain joins TRBV28 and TRBJ2-7; D remains ambiguous. V dropped 4 bases and J dropped 4 bases, with 17 bases sitting between them. The CDR3 is 15 amino acids. Germline V CDR1 and CDR2: MDHEN, SYDVKM. The CDR3 nucleotides read TGTGCCAGCAGTTCCCCCGGCCGTAAGGAGTACGAGCAGTACTTC. As protein: CASSSPGRKEYEQYF.

The V and J genes are TRBV18 and TRBJ2-1, with 9 bases identical to TRBD2. J lost 2 bases, V lost 3 bases, and 2 bases had no gene match. Germline V gene data show CDR1 as KGHSH and CDR2 as LQKENI. The CDR3 contains 15 residues. CDR3 bases: TGTGCCAGCTCACCGTCTAGCGGGGCCTACAATGAGCAGTTCTTC. It codes for CASSPSSGAYNEQFF.

The chain links TRBV5-1 to TRBJ2-7; 14 bases match TRBD2. The germline V gene encodes CDR1 SGHRS and CDR2 YFSETQ. The CDR3 runs 15 residues. With V trimmed by 0 bases and J by 4 bases, 0 bases remained unmatched. In DNA form, the CDR3 reads TGCGCCAGCAGCTTGGGACTAGCGGGAGGGTACGAGCAGTACTTC. Translating gives CASSLGLAGGYEQYF. Filled out from reference TRBV5-1 and TRBJ2-7, the complete variable domain reads KAGVTQTPRYLIKTRGQQVTLSCSPISGHRSVSWYQQTPGQGLQFLFEYFSETQRNKGNFPGRFSGRQFSNSRSEMNVSTLELGDSALYLCASSLGLAGGYEQYFGPGTRLTVT.

In this sample, this clone turned up a few times. V gene TRBV11-2 combines with J gene TRBJ2-7, with TRBD2 matching over 11 bases. Germline CDR1 reads SGHAT; CDR2 reads FQNNGV. The CDR3 covers 16 residues. V lost 3 bases, J lost 2 bases, and 6 bases stayed unmatched. CDR3 nucleotides: TGTGCCAGCAGCTTTACTAGCGGGGGCCTCCCCTACGAGCAGTACTTC. Translating gives CASSFTSGGLPYEQYF.

This chain joins TRBV6-1 and TRBJ1-2; maybe TRBD1 (6 bases). Germline-derived CDR1 and CDR2 are MNHNS and SASEGT. The CDR3 covers 13 residues. V dropped 7 bases and J dropped 6 bases, with 15 bases sitting between them. The CDR3 coding sequence is TGTGCCAGCAACAATGAGGGGGTTAATGGCTACACCTTC. Its translation: CASNNEGVNGYTF.

V usage is TRBV27 and J usage is TRBJ2-4; D is unresolved. The germline CDR1 and CDR2 sequences are MNHEY and SMNVEV (reference sequence). Trimming removed 4 bases at V and 0 bases at J, with 10 bases between. The length of the CDR3 is 15 residues. CDR3 residues: CASSSTALAKNIQYF. DNA of the CDR3: TGTGCCAGCAGTTCCACAGCCCTAGCCAAAAACATTCAGTACTTC.

The chain couples TRBV19 to TRBJ1-1; D gene uncertain. This CDR3 contains 18 residues. The germline CDR1 and CDR2 sequences are LNHDA and SQIVND (reference sequence). Trimming shortened V by 0 bases and J by 1 base, and 18 bases separated the two germline ends. CDR3: CASSIDRRSQIPNTEAFF. For the CDR3, the DNA is TGTGCCAGTAGTATAGACCGTCGCAGTCAGATCCCGAACACTGAAGCTTTCTTT.

The chain combines TRBV5-1 with TRBJ1-2; D remains unclear. The CDR3 runs to 12 residues. The V and J ends lost 0 bases and 10 bases respectively, with 10 bases between them. CDR1 is SGHRS, CDR2 YFSETQ, per germline. This chain's CDR3 is CASSLDTVTYTF. CDR3 DNA sequence: TGCGCCAGCAGCTTGGATACGGTTACCTACACCTTC.

The V and J genes are TRBV7-8 and TRBJ2-7; TRBD2 agrees at 7 bases. Trimming removed 0 bases from V and 2 bases from J; junction bases left unmatched: 7. CDR3 length: 16 residues. CDR1 is SGHVS, CDR2 FQNEAQ, per germline. CDR3: CASSLARSGEPYEQYF. DNA of the CDR3: TGTGCCAGCAGCTTAGCGCGAAGCGGGGAACCCTACGAGCAGTACTTC.

CDR3 region: CACQIGSWADSPLHF. As DNA, the CDR3 is TGTGCCTGTCAAATAGGGAGCTGGGCCGATTCACCCCTCCACTTT. The rearrangement joins TRBV30 to TRBJ1-6, with D uncertain. V was trimmed by 6 bases and J by 8 bases, leaving 20 bases between them. The CDR3 spans 15 residues. Germline lookup yields CDR1 GTSNPN and CDR2 SVGIG (reference sequence).

The chain employs TRBV12-5 and TRBJ1-5; 8 bases fit TRBD1. The CDR3 has 15 residues. The germline V gene has CDR1 LGHNT and CDR2 FRNRAP. V gave up 2 bases and J gave up 7 bases; unmatched junction bases: 7. The DNA of the CDR3 is TGTGCTAGTGGTTTGACCCAGGGGGCCCGACAGCCCCAGCATTTT. Protein: CASGLTQGARQPQHF.

The chain links TRBV4-1 to TRBJ1-3; maybe TRBD1 (5 bases). Germline loops: CDR1 MGHRA, CDR2 YSYEKL. V dropped 0 bases and J dropped 4 bases, with 13 bases sitting between them. This CDR3 contains 16 residues. DNA of the CDR3: TGCGCCAGCAGCCAAGAGGCCAGGGTGTTCGGAAACACCATATATTTT. Amino acids: CASSQEARVFGNTIYF.

The chain uses TRBV19 and TRBJ1-2; TRBD1 matches at 11 bases. V was pared by 5 bases and J by 3 bases, with 14 bases of the junction left unmatched. Germline loops: CDR1 LNHDA, CDR2 SQIVND (reference sequence). This CDR3 has 18 residues. CDR3 in amino acids: CASSAPHRGTGGYYGYTF. As DNA, the CDR3 is TGTGCCAGTAGTGCCCCACATCGGGGGACAGGGGGTTACTATGGCTACACCTTC.